The next 27 T cell receptor beta chains were all read from a single sample in a study of T-cell memory formation after mild COVID-19. TCRdb reprocessed the 5' RACE reads via MiXCR and lists one record per CDR3 protein. This table has a few hundred thousand distinct CDR3 sequences, 7.5% to 9.5% appearing once. Sequencing was performed on PBMCs or a T cell subset sorted from them (not recorded which). Receptors were obtained from a man aged 18 to 35 who had mild COVID-19 (a few samples of this study predate the infection). Cell type and time point are not known.

V gene TRBV3-1 combines with J gene TRBJ2-2, with TRBD1 matching over 10 bases. This CDR3 comprises 15 residues. V lost 7 bases, J lost 3 bases, and 5 bases stayed unmatched. Germline CDR1 LGHDT, CDR2 YNNKEL (reference sequence). The CDR3 DNA follows: TGTGCCAGCAACCCCGGGACAGGGGACACCGGGGAGCTGTTTTTT. Translation: CASNPGTGDTGELFF.

This clonotype was detected a few times. V and J are TRBV20-1 and TRBJ2-5; no definite D call. CDR1 and CDR2 from the germline V gene are DFQATT and SNEGSKA (reference sequence). The CDR3 is made up of 11 amino acids. The CDR3 sequence: CRTQRQETQYF. The CDR3 DNA reads as TGCAGGACTCAAAGGCAGGAGACCCAGTACTTC.

This clonotype was counted between two and nine times. The rearrangement links TRBV20-1 to TRBJ1-6; 8 bases map to TRBD1. V trimming: 0 bases; J trimming: 6 bases; junction bases outside the gene matches: 7. Germline loops: CDR1 DFQATT, CDR2 SNEGSKA (reference sequence). The CDR3 covers 16 residues. CDR3 nucleotide sequence: TGCAGTGCTAGAGATCAAGCAGGGGGCATTAATTCACCCCTCCACTTT. Its translation is CSARDQAGGINSPLHF.

This clonotype was recorded a few times. The genes are TRBV7-9 and TRBJ2-5, with D perhaps TRBD1 (5 bases). The CDR3 loop spans 14 amino acids. V was trimmed by 2 bases and J by 5 bases, leaving 12 bases between them. In germline, CDR1 is SEHNR, CDR2 FQNEAQ (reference sequence). The CDR3 DNA reads as TGTGCCAGCAGCTTAATGGGAAAGGGGGAGACCCAGTACTTC. This encodes CASSLMGKGETQYF.

This sequence joins TRBV9 and TRBJ2-2; TRBD2 aligns across 9 bases. Germline CDR1 reads SGDLS; CDR2 reads YYNGEE. Trimming removed 1 base from V and 8 bases from J; junction bases left unmatched: 9. The CDR3 totals 16 residues. CDR3 in amino acids: CASSVISGGLPGELFF. In nucleotides, the CDR3 is TGTGCCAGCAGCGTAATAAGCGGGGGGCTGCCTGGGGAGCTGTTTTTT.

V gene TRBV5-1 combines with J gene TRBJ2-7; D not certain. The germline V gene has CDR1 SGHRS and CDR2 YFSETQ. There are 14 residues in the CDR3. Trimming removed 4 bases from V and 2 bases from J, with 13 bases in between. CDR3 region: CASSPSKAAYEQYF. In DNA, the CDR3 is TGCGCCAGCAGCCCGAGTAAGGCCGCCTACGAGCAGTACTTC. Drawing the rest from reference TRBV5-1 and TRBJ2-7, the complete variable domain is KAGVTQTPRYLIKTRGQQVTLSCSPISGHRSVSWYQQTPGQGLQFLFEYFSETQRNKGNFPGRFSGRQFSNSRSEMNVSTLELGDSALYLCASSPSKAAYEQYFGPGTRLTVT.

This clonotype was observed a few times. The chain uses TRBV3-1 and TRBJ2-3; D might be TRBD1 or TRBD2, each matching 5 bases. Trimming stripped 3 bases from V and 3 bases from J, with 19 bases between. Per the germline V gene, CDR1 is LGHDT and CDR2 is YNNKEL (reference sequence). The CDR3 extends over 17 amino acids. CDR3 sequence reads: CASSQGLGAKRTDTQYF. The CDR3 DNA reads TGTGCCAGCAGCCAGGGTCTCGGGGCCAAGCGGACAGATACGCAGTATTTT.

There are a few counts of this clonotype. The V gene is TRBV3-1, the J gene TRBJ2-4; D unclear. V was cut by 1 base and J by 0 bases, with 7 bases left in between. The CDR3 is 15 amino acids. CDR1 and CDR2 (germline): LGHDT, YNNKEL (reference sequence). The CDR3 loop is CASSQGVVAKNIQYF. CDR3 DNA sequence: TGTGCCAGCAGCCAAGGAGTCGTAGCCAAAAACATTCAGTACTTC. Drawing the rest from reference TRBV3-1 and TRBJ2-4, the complete variable domain is DTAVSQTPKYLVTQMGNDKSIKCEQNLGHDTMYWYKQDSKKFLKIMFSYNNKELIINETVPNRFSPKSPDKAHLNLHINSLELGDSAVYFCASSQGVVAKNIQYFGAGTRLSVL.

The chain links TRBV9 to TRBJ2-1; perhaps TRBD2 as D (6 bases). The CDR3 extends over 15 amino acids. Germline assignment: CDR1 SGDLS and CDR2 YYNGEE. The V end lost 0 bases, the J end lost 12 bases, and 19 bases lay between the germline ends. The CDR3 coding sequence is TGTGCCAGCAGCGTAGCCACACTGGGGGACGGGGGGCAGTTCTTC. As protein: CASSVATLGDGGQFF.

The table lists this clonotype with many counts. The rearrangement joins TRBV12-3 or TRBV12-4 to TRBJ1-6; no reliable D call. With 7 bases removed from V and 6 bases from J, the gap between germline ends came to 13 bases. This CDR3 is 14 amino acids long. CDR3 in DNA: TGTGCCAGCAAACGGGAGGGATTTAATTCACCCCTCCACTTT. The encoded protein is CASKREGFNSPLHF.

The sample holds a few counts of this clonotype. The chain joins TRBV5-6 to TRBJ2-3; perhaps TRBD2 as D (6 bases). The CDR3 is 15 residues long. Germline assignment: CDR1 SGHDT and CDR2 YYEEEE. The V and J ends lost 1 base and 3 bases respectively, with 12 bases between them. Written as DNA, the CDR3 is TGTGCCAGCAGCTTGATGGCGGGGCGGACAGATACGCAGTATTTT. It encodes CASSLMAGRTDTQYF.

The chain joins TRBV6-2 or TRBV6-3 to TRBJ2-7; D remains unclear. Germline V gene lookup returns CDR1 MNHEY and CDR2 SVGEGT. There are 13 residues in the CDR3. Trimming took 2 bases from V and 1 from J, leaving 6 bases between them. The CDR3 loop is CASSYSQSYEQYV. The CDR3 DNA is TGTGCCAGCAGTTACAGTCAATCCTACGAGCAGTACGTC.

This clonotype showed up just a few times. The rearrangement links TRBV9 to TRBJ2-5, with no clear D. The CDR3 is 14 residues long. The germline gives CDR1 SGDLS, CDR2 YYNGEE. The ends were cut back, 0 bases at V and 4 bases at J, with 10 bases in the middle. The CDR3 region is CASSVAGAGETQYF. Written as DNA, the CDR3 is TGTGCCAGCAGCGTAGCTGGAGCAGGAGAGACCCAGTACTTC.

This clonotype was observed many times. The chain links TRBV4-1 to TRBJ2-3, with no clear D. The CDR3 totals 15 residues. Deletions cut 2 bases from V and 0 bases from J, with 9 bases between. Per the germline V gene, CDR1 is MGHRA and CDR2 is YSYEKL. The CDR3 loop reads CASSQRSASTDTQYF. For the CDR3, the DNA is TGCGCCAGCAGCCAAAGGTCAGCGAGCACAGATACGCAGTATTTT.

This sequence joins TRBV6-8 and TRBJ2-7; weak D call: TRBD1 (6 bases). Germline CDR1 MNHGY, CDR2 SAAAGT. V was clipped by 11 bases and J by 7 bases, with 24 bases between them. The CDR3 runs to 14 residues. CDR3 amino acids: CAPKSPRGWKEQYF. The CDR3 DNA follows: TGTGCCCCGAAATCCCCCAGGGGATGGAAAGAGCAGTACTTC.

This chain uses TRBV4-1 with TRBJ2-3; D is unclear. Germline CDR1 reads MGHRA; CDR2 reads YSYEKL. The CDR3 runs to 15 residues. The V and J ends lost 0 bases and 4 bases respectively, with 11 bases between them. The DNA of the CDR3 is TGCGCCAGCAGCCAAGAGCTCACGGGCCCAGATACGCAGTATTTT. Protein sequence: CASSQELTGPDTQYF.

There are many counts of this clonotype. V gene TRBV7-9 combines with J gene TRBJ1-1; D perhaps matches TRBD1 (5 bases). The CDR3 contains 13 residues. V lost 5 bases to trimming and J lost 4 bases, with 11 bases between them. CDR1 and CDR2 from the germline V gene are SEHNR and FQNEAQ (reference sequence). The CDR3 DNA follows: TGTGCCAGCAGCCCCTCGGGGGGCACTGAAGCTTTCTTT. Encoded protein: CASSPSGGTEAFF.

This clonotype has just a few counts. V and J are TRBV20-1 and TRBJ1-4, with 8 bases fitting TRBD1. Germline trimming cut 4 bases from V and 8 bases from J; bases unmatched to any gene: 6. In germline, CDR1 is DFQATT, CDR2 SNEGSKA (reference sequence). The CDR3 has 13 residues. CDR3 in DNA: TGCAGTGCTAAAGACAGGGGATGGGAAAAACTGTTTTTT. It specifies CSAKDRGWEKLFF.

The gene calls are TRBV6-6 and TRBJ2-7; 14 bases agree with TRBD2. Germline assignment: CDR1 MNHNY and CDR2 SVGAGI (reference sequence). The CDR3 covers 14 residues. The trim removed 5 bases at V and 7 bases at J, leaving 4 bases unmatched. The CDR3 DNA follows: TGTGCCAGCAGTACCGGGACTAGCGGGGGAGAGCAGTACGTC. Amino acids: CASSTGTSGGEQYV.

The chain recombines TRBV6-5 with TRBJ2-5; 8 bases are shared with TRBD1. Germline CDR1 is MNHEY and CDR2 is SVGAGI. This CDR3 is built from 16 residues. Trimming removed 2 bases from V and 1 base from J; junction bases left unmatched: 6. In DNA form, the CDR3 reads TGTGCCAGCAGTTACGGATACGGGACAGGCCAAGAGACCCAGTACTTC. Protein product: CASSYGYGTGQETQYF.

The chain is built from TRBV5-1 and TRBJ2-3; 9 bases are shared with TRBD2. J was trimmed by 2 bases and V by 0 bases; bases with no gene match: 4. The CDR3 is 16 residues long. The germline CDR1 and CDR2 sequences are SGHRS and YFSETQ. This CDR3 reads CASSLALAGFTDTQYF. CDR3 bases: TGCGCCAGCAGCTTGGCCCTAGCGGGGTTCACAGATACGCAGTATTTT.

This clonotype was detected a few times. The V call is TRBV11-2, the J call TRBJ2-2; possible D gene TRBD2, 5 bases. Trimming removed 5 bases from V and 1 base from J, with 11 bases in between. The CDR3 consists of 15 residues. The V gene's germline CDR1 is SGHAT and CDR2 FQNNGV. CDR3 sequence: CASSPSGLNTGELFF. Written as DNA, the CDR3 is TGTGCCAGCAGCCCCAGCGGCCTGAACACCGGGGAGCTGTTTTTT. Together with reference TRBV11-2 and TRBJ2-2, the CDR3 gives the full variable domain: EAGVAQSPRYKIIEKRQSVAFWCNPISGHATLYWYQQILGQGPKLLIQFQNNGVVDDSQLPKDRFSAERLKGVDSTLKIQPAKLEDSAVYLCASSPSGLNTGELFFGEGSRLTVL.

The V and J genes are TRBV12-3 or TRBV12-4 and TRBJ1-2; D uncertain. The CDR3 consists of 14 residues. Trimming took off 6 bases at V and 3 bases at J, with 14 bases between the two ends. The CDR3 nucleotides read TGTGCCAGCAGCCTGAAACAGTCTTACTATGGCTACACCTTC. It is translated as CASSLKQSYYGYTF.

To note about this clonotype: A read error may be the cause here, since a much bigger clone is one base away. This chain joins TRBV5-6 and TRBJ1-1; D ambiguous. This CDR3 comprises 12 residues. The V gene lost 2 bases and the J gene lost 4 bases, with 6 bases spanning the gap. Looked up from germline, CDR1 is SGHDT and CDR2 is YYEEEE. CDR3 in amino acids: CASSFYGTEAFF. The CDR3 nucleotides read TGTGCCAGCAGCTTTTATGGCACTGAAGCTTTCTTT.

This clonotype showed up just a few times. The gene calls are TRBV3-1 and TRBJ2-7; TRBD1 aligns across 9 bases. This CDR3 spans 15 amino acids. V dropped 3 bases and J dropped 2; count of bases not matched to a gene: 5. Germline V gene lookup returns CDR1 LGHDT and CDR2 YNNKEL (reference sequence). CDR3 sequence (DNA): TGTGCCAGCAGCCAGGGGGGACAGGGCCCCTACGAGCAGTACGTC. This codes for CASSQGGQGPYEQYV.

This clonotype has a count of ten or more. V and J are TRBV4-3 and TRBJ2-7, with a weak D call TRBD2 (6 bases). This CDR3 comprises 15 residues. The ends were cut back, 5 bases at V and 1 base at J, with 15 bases in the middle. Germline CDR1 and CDR2: LGHNA and YSLEER. The CDR3 here is CASSYNSGGSYEQYF. DNA for the CDR3: TGCGCCAGCAGCTACAATAGTGGGGGGTCCTACGAGCAGTACTTC.

This clonotype was recorded many times. The rearrangement links TRBV7-2 to TRBJ2-4; D gene unclear. The CDR3 spans 15 residues. V was pared by 1 base and J by 1 base, with 8 bases between. Germline CDR1 is SGHTA and CDR2 is FQGNSA. CDR3 nucleotide sequence: TGTGCCAGCAGCTTAGTAGGCGGCGCCAAAAACATTCAGTACTTC. This encodes CASSLVGGAKNIQYF.